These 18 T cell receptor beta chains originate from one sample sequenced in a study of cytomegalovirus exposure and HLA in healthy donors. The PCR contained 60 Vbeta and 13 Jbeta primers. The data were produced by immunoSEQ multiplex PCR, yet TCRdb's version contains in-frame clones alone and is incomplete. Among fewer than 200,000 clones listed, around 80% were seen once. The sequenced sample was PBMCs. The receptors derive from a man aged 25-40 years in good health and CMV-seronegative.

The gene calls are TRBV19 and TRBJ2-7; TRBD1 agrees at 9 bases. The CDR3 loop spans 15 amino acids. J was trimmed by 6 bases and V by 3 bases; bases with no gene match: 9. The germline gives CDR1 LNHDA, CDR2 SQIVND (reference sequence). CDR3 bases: TGTGCCAGTAGTATGAGTACAGGGGGCTTAGGCGAGCAGTACTTC. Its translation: CASSMSTGGLGEQYF. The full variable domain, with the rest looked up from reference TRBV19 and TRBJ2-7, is DGGITQSPKYLFRKEGQNVTLSCEQNLNHDAMYWYRQDPGQGLRLIYYSQIVNDFQKGDIAEGYSVSREKKESFPLTVTSAQKNPTAFYLCASSMSTGGLGEQYFGPGTRLTVT.

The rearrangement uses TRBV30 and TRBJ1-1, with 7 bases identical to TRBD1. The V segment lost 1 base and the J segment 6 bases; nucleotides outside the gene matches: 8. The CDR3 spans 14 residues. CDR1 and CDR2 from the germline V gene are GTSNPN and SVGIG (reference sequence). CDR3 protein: CAWSGVGGWSEAFF. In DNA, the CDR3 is TGTGCCTGGAGTGGGGTAGGGGGCTGGTCTGAAGCTTTCTTT. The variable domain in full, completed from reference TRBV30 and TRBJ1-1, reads SQTIHQWPATLVQPVGSPLSLECTVEGTSNPNLYWYRQAAGRGLQLLFYSVGIGQISSEVPQNLSASRPQDRQFILSSKKLLLSDSGFYLCAWSGVGGWSEAFFGQGTRLTVV.

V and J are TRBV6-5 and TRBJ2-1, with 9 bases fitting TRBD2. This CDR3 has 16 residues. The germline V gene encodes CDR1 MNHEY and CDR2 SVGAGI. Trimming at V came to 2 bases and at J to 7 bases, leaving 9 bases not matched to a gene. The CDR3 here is CASSYLAGGPGNEQFF. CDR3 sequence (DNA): TGTGCCAGCAGTTACCTCGCGGGGGGGCCGGGTAATGAGCAGTTCTTC.

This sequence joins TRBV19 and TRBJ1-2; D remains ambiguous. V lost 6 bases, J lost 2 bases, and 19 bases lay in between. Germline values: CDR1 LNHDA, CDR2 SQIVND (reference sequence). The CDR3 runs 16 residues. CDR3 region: CASRPTDEQSNYGYTF. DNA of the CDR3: TGTGCCAGTAGACCGACTGATGAGCAGTCAAACTATGGCTACACCTTC. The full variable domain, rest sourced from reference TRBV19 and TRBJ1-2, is DGGITQSPKYLFRKEGQNVTLSCEQNLNHDAMYWYRQDPGQGLRLIYYSQIVNDFQKGDIAEGYSVSREKKESFPLTVTSAQKNPTAFYLCASRPTDEQSNYGYTFGSGTRLTVV.

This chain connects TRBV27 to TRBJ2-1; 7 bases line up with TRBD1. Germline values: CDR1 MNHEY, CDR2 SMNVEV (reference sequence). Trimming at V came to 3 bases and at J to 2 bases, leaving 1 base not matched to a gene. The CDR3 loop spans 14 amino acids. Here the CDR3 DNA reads TGTGCCAGCAGTTTGACAGGGACCTACAATGAGCAGTTCTTC. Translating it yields CASSLTGTYNEQFF.

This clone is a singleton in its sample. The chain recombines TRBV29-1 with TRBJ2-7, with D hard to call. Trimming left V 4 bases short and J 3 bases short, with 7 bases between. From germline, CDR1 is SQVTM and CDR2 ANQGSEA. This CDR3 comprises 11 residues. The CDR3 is CSVVLNYEQYF. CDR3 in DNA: TGCAGCGTTGTACTCAACTACGAGCAGTACTTC.

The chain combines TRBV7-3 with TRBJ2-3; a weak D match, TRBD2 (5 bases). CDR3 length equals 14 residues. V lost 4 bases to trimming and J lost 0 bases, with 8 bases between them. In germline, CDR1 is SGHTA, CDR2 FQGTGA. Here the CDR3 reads CASSSGISTDTQYF. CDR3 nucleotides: TGTGCCAGCAGCTCCGGGATTAGCACAGATACGCAGTATTTT.

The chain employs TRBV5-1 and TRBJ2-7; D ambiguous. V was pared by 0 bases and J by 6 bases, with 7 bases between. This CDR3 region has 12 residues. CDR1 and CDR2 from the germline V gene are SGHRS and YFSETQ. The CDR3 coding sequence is TGCGCCAGCAGCTTGGCAGGCCCCGAGCAGTACTTC. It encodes CASSLAGPEQYF.

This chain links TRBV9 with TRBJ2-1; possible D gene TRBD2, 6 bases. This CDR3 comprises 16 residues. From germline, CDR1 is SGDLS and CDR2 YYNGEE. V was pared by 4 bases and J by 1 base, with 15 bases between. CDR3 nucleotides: TGTGCCAGCAGCTCGGGACTCGAGGTGTCCTACAATGAGCAGTTCTTC. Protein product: CASSSGLEVSYNEQFF.

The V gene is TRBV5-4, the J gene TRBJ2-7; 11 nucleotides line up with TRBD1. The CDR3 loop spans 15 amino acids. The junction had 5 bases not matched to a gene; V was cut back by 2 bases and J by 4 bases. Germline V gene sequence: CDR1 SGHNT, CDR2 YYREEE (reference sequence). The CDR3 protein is CASSFGGQGEYEQYF. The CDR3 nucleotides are TGTGCCAGCAGCTTTGGGGGACAGGGGGAATACGAGCAGTACTTC.

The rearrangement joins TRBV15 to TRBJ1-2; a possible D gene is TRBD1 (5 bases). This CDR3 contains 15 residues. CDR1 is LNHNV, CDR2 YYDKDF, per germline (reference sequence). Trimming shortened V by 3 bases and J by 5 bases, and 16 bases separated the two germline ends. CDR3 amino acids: CATSSRVFGLYGYTF. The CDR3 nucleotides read TGTGCCACCAGCAGCAGGGTGTTCGGGTTGTATGGCTACACCTTC. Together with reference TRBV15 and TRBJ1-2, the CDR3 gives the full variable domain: DAMVIQNPRYQVTQFGKPVTLSCSQTLNHNVMYWYQQKSSQAPKLLFHYYDKDFNNEADTPDNFQSRRPNTSFCFLDIRSPGLGDTAMYLCATSSRVFGLYGYTFGSGTRLTVV.

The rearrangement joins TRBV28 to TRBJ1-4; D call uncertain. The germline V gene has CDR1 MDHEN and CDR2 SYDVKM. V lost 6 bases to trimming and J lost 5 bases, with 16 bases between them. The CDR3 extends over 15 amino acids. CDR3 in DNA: TGTGCCAGCAGCTCCCTTGGGCAGCTGAATGAAAAACTGTTTTTT. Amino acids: CASSSLGQLNEKLFF.

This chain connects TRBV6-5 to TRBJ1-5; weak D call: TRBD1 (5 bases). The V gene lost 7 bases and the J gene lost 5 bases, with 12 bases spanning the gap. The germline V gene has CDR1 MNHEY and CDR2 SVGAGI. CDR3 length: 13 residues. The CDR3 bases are TGTGCCAGCACACCAGGGTGGGATCAGCCCCAGCATTTT. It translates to CASTPGWDQPQHF.

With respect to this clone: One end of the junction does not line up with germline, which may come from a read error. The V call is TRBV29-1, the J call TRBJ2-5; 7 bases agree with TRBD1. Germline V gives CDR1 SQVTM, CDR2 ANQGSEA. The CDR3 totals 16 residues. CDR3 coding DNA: TGCAGCGCAGTTCTACCCTCTTATGGATCTGGGACAGTTGACAACTTC. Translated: CSAVLPSYGSGTVDNF.

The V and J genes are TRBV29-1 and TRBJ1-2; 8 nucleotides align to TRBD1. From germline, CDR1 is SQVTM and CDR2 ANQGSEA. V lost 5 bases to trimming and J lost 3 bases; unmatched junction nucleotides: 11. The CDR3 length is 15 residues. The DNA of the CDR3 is TGCAGCGTTCAAGGGGTAGGACAGGGCGACTATGGCTACACCTTC. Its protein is CSVQGVGQGDYGYTF.

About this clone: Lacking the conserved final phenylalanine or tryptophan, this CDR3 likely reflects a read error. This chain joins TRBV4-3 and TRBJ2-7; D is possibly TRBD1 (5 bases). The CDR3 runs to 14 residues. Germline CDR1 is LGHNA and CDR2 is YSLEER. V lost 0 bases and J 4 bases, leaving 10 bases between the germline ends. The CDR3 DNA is TGCGCCAGCAGCCAAGATCTCAGGGCATACGAGCAGTACCTC. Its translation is CASSQDLRAYEQYL.

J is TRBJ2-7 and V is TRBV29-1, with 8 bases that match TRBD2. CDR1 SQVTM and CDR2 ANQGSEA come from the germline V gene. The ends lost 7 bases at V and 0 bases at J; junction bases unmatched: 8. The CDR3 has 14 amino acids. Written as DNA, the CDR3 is TGCAGCGCCGCGGGGGGTCACAGCTCCTACGAGCAGTACTTC. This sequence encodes CSAAGGHSSYEQYF.

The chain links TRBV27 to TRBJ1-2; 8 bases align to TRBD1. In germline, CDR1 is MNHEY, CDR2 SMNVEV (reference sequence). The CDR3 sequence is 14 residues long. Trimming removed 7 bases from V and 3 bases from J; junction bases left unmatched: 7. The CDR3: CASKKTGVDYGYTF. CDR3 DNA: TGTGCCAGCAAAAAGACAGGGGTAGACTATGGCTACACCTTC.